These 32 T cell receptor beta chains originate from one sample sequenced in a study of OX40 agonist ivuxolimab in advanced cancers. Clones were read by immunoSEQ multiplex PCR, and TCRdb kept only the in-frame ones, dropping some. The sample contains some 57,000 clones, roughly 85% of which appear only once. The material sequenced was CD4+ or CD8+ T cells sorted from blood, taken in a trial of the OX40 agonist ivuxolimab. These receptors were obtained from an adult with an advanced solid tumor such as melanoma, head and neck, liver or kidney cancer.

V usage is TRBV6-6 and J usage is TRBJ2-7; 9 positions match TRBD1. This CDR3 has 15 residues. V was pared by 5 bases and J by 2 bases, with 7 bases of the junction left unmatched. CDR1 and CDR2 from the germline V gene are MNHNY and SVGAGI (reference sequence). The CDR3 loop reads CASSLRDRVTYEQYF. CDR3 DNA sequence: TGTGCCAGCAGTCTCCGGGACAGGGTCACCTACGAGCAGTACTTC.

V and J are TRBV6-5 and TRBJ1-4; no definite D call. Trimming shortened V by 0 bases and J by 8 bases, and 7 bases separated the two germline ends. Germline V gives CDR1 MNHEY, CDR2 SVGAGI. This CDR3 has 13 residues. CDR3 amino acids: CASSYSFTEKLFF. CDR3 nucleotide sequence: TGTGCCAGCAGTTACTCGTTCACGGAAAAACTGTTTTTT.

V and J are TRBV6-5 and TRBJ2-2; D ambiguous. Per the germline V gene, CDR1 is MNHEY and CDR2 is SVGAGI. V shed 2 bases and J shed 4 bases, with 11 bases lying between them. The CDR3 contains 15 residues. CDR3 loop: CASSYEASLTGELFF. The CDR3 DNA reads as TGTGCCAGCAGTTACGAGGCCTCACTCACCGGGGAGCTGTTTTTT.

This clone was seen more than once but under ten times. The V gene is TRBV6-1, the J gene TRBJ1-4; D possibly corresponds to TRBD1 (6 bases). V gave up 4 bases and J gave up 7 bases, with 10 bases separating them. This CDR3 comprises 13 residues. CDR1 MNHNS and CDR2 SASEGT come from the germline V gene. For the CDR3, the DNA is TGTGCCAGCAGTGGGGGGCAGGGTGAAAAACTGTTTTTT. It codes for CASSGGQGEKLFF.

This chain links TRBV19 with TRBJ1-1; D is perhaps TRBD1 (5 bases). Trimming left V 8 bases short and J 1 base short, with 17 bases between. CDR3 length: 15 amino acids. The germline gives CDR1 LNHDA, CDR2 SQIVND (reference sequence). Written as DNA, the CDR3 is TGTGCCAGTCGTCTGCCAGAGGGGCAGAACACTGAAGCTTTCTTT. Its translation is CASRLPEGQNTEAFF.

J is TRBJ1-5 and V is TRBV7-8; 8 nucleotides line up with TRBD1. Trimming cost V 2 bases and J 3 bases; bases outside gene matches: 3. Germline CDR1 is SGHVS and CDR2 is FQNEAQ. This CDR3 has 15 residues. The CDR3 sequence: CASSLRTGFNQPQHF. CDR3 in DNA: TGTGCCAGCAGCTTAAGGACAGGGTTCAATCAGCCCCAGCATTTT.

This clone was found a few times. This chain connects TRBV18 to TRBJ1-1; D is undetermined. This CDR3 has 13 amino acids. Trimming removed 1 base at V and 4 bases at J, with 7 bases between. The germline CDR1 and CDR2 sequences are KGHSH and LQKENI. This CDR3 reads CASSPLIVTEAFF. The CDR3 DNA sequence: TGTGCCAGCTCACCACTCATCGTCACTGAAGCTTTCTTT.

This chain connects TRBV9 to TRBJ1-1, with D hard to call. CDR1 SGDLS and CDR2 YYNGEE come from the germline V gene. V lost 0 bases, J lost 1 base, and 10 bases lay in between. The CDR3 consists of 15 residues. CDR3 DNA sequence: TGTGCCAGCAGCGTAGTACTAGGGTGGAACACTGAAGCTTTCTTT. This translates into CASSVVLGWNTEAFF.

J is TRBJ2-7 and V is TRBV15, with D maybe TRBD2 (5 bases). V dropped 1 base and J dropped 6 bases, with 13 bases sitting between them. Germline V CDR1 and CDR2: LNHNV, YYDKDF (reference sequence). CDR3 size: 14 residues. CDR3 amino acids: CATSRGQDGSEQYF. CDR3 nucleotides: TGTGCCACCAGCAGAGGCCAGGATGGGAGCGAGCAGTACTTC.

This chain joins TRBV30 and TRBJ1-3, with 9 bases aligning to TRBD1. In germline, CDR1 is GTSNPN, CDR2 SVGIG (reference sequence). This CDR3 region has 17 residues. Trimming took 1 base from V and 0 from J; bases not matched to a gene: 7. This CDR3 reads CAWSAPGQGSSGNTIYF. The CDR3 region has the DNA TGTGCCTGGAGTGCGCCGGGACAGGGAAGCTCTGGAAACACCATATATTTT.

The chain uses TRBV5-5 and TRBJ2-2, with 9 bases aligning to TRBD2. J lost 4 bases, V lost 2 bases, and 6 bases had no gene match. The CDR3 has 16 residues. Germline-derived CDR1 and CDR2 are SGHKS and YYEKEE (reference sequence). CDR3 protein: CASSFGLAGLTGELFF. CDR3 nucleotide sequence: TGTGCCAGCAGCTTCGGGCTAGCGGGACTCACCGGGGAGCTGTTTTTT. Based on the CDR3 plus reference TRBV5-5 and TRBJ2-2, the full variable domain is DAGVTQSPTHLIKTRGQQVTLRCSPISGHKSVSWYQQVLGQGPQFIFQYYEKEERGRGNFPDRFSARQFPNYSSELNVNALLLGDSALYLCASSFGLAGLTGELFFGEGSRLTVL.

The chain carries TRBV9 and TRBJ2-1; TRBD2 aligns across 8 bases. The V gene end was trimmed by 4 bases and the J gene end by 4 bases; junction bases not matched to a gene: 10. Germline V gene data show CDR1 as SGDLS and CDR2 as YYNGEE. This CDR3 contains 16 residues. The CDR3 reads CASSPQPREGYNEQFF. DNA of the CDR3: TGTGCCAGCAGCCCCCAGCCCCGGGAGGGATACAATGAGCAGTTCTTC.

The sample holds one count of this clone. V is TRBV9 and J is TRBJ2-7; no clear D. The V and J ends lost 0 bases and 2 bases respectively, with 9 bases between them. CDR3 length: 14 residues. Germline V gives CDR1 SGDLS, CDR2 YYNGEE. The CDR3 reads CASSVGGSPYEQYF. In DNA, the CDR3 is TGTGCCAGCAGCGTAGGCGGTTCACCCTACGAGCAGTACTTC.

The gene calls are TRBV5-1 and TRBJ1-1, with TRBD1 as a possible D gene (6 bases). CDR1 and CDR2 (germline): SGHRS, YFSETQ. Trimming stripped 4 bases from V and 1 base from J, with 11 bases between. This CDR3 region has 14 residues. CDR3 in DNA: TGCGCCAGCAGCCCAGGGGTTCGGAACACTGAAGCTTTCTTT. This codes for CASSPGVRNTEAFF.

Only a few counts were recorded for this clone. This sequence joins TRBV29-1 and TRBJ1-2; D is unresolved. Trimming pared 4 bases from V and 5 bases from J, leaving 14 bases between. The CDR3 runs to 13 residues. Per the germline V gene, CDR1 is SQVTM and CDR2 is ANQGSEA. The CDR3 DNA reads TGCAGCGTTGGAGGCGCTGCTGTATATGGCTACACCTTC. Amino acid sequence: CSVGGAAVYGYTF. The full variable domain, completed using reference TRBV29-1 and TRBJ1-2, is SAVISQKPSRDICQRGTSLTIQCQVDSQVTMMFWYRQQPGQSLTLIATANQGSEATYESGFVIDKFPISRPNLTFSTLTVSNMSPEDSSIYLCSVGGAAVYGYTFGSGTRLTVV.

The V call is TRBV28, the J call TRBJ1-1; D remains unclear. The CDR3 totals 14 residues. Germline CDR1 MDHEN, CDR2 SYDVKM. V lost 5 bases and J 0 bases, leaving 10 bases between the germline ends. The CDR3 bases are TGTGCCAGCAGTCCTTGGGAATTGAACACTGAAGCTTTCTTT. Translation: CASSPWELNTEAFF. Complete variable domain (other parts from reference TRBV28 and TRBJ1-1): DVKVTQSSRYLVKRTGEKVFLECVQDMDHENMFWYRQDPGLGLRLIYFSYDVKMKEKGDIPEGYSVSREKKERFSLILESASTNQTSMYLCASSPWELNTEAFFGQGTRLTVV.

The J gene is TRBJ2-7, the V gene TRBV4-1; TRBD2 matches at 7 bases. Unmatched junction bases numbered 14, after V lost 3 bases and J lost 0 bases. The V gene's germline CDR1 is MGHRA and CDR2 YSYEKL. The CDR3 length is 18 residues. Written as DNA, the CDR3 is TGCGCCAGCAGCCACCTCTTGCTAGCGGTTAACAGCTCCTACGAGCAGTACTTC. Its translation is CASSHLLLAVNSSYEQYF.

J is TRBJ2-1 and V is TRBV4-3; 11 bases fit TRBD2. The V segment lost 0 bases and the J segment 10 bases; nucleotides outside the gene matches: 8. This CDR3 region has 16 residues. Per germline, CDR1 LGHNA and CDR2 YSLEER. The CDR3 nucleotides are TGCGCCAGCAGCCAAGACCTAGCGGGAGGAAGAGGGGAGCAGTTCTTC. Translated: CASSQDLAGGRGEQFF.

This clone was detected only once. The rearrangement links TRBV28 to TRBJ1-5; 7 positions match TRBD1. V shed 6 bases and J 6 bases; nucleotides not matched to a gene: 8. The CDR3 totals 14 residues. CDR1 is MDHEN, CDR2 SYDVKM, per germline. CDR3 in amino acids: CASRVTGMVQPQHF. The CDR3 nucleotides read TGTGCCAGCAGGGTGACAGGGATGGTTCAGCCCCAGCATTTT.

The J gene is TRBJ1-1, the V gene TRBV18; D is perhaps TRBD1 (5 bases). There are 15 residues in the CDR3. Germline assignment: CDR1 KGHSH and CDR2 LQKENI. V was cut by 3 bases and J by 4 bases, with 15 bases left in between. This CDR3 reads CASSPTQGFSTEAFF. CDR3 DNA sequence: TGTGCCAGCTCACCCACCCAGGGATTCAGCACTGAAGCTTTCTTT.

This rearrangement joins TRBV7-2 to TRBJ2-3, with D maybe TRBD1 (7 bases). V lost 2 bases and J lost 2, with 14 bases in between. Germline assignment: CDR1 SGHTA and CDR2 FQGNSA. This CDR3 comprises 16 residues. The DNA for the CDR3 is TGTGCCAGCAGCTTATCCAGGGGGGCATTCACAGATACGCAGTATTTT. Protein sequence: CASSLSRGAFTDTQYF.

By frequency in the sample, this clone is medium-sized. The chain recombines TRBV5-6 with TRBJ2-7; the D call may be TRBD1 or TRBD2 (5 bases each). With 2 bases removed from V and 9 bases from J, the gap between germline ends came to 21 bases. CDR3 length equals 15 residues. Germline assignment: CDR1 SGHDT and CDR2 YYEEEE. CDR3 bases: TGTGCCAGCAGCTTCAGGGACCCCCGACGGGAAGGGCAGTACTTC. The encoded protein is CASSFRDPRREGQYF.

V and J are TRBV19 and TRBJ2-1; a weak D match, TRBD2 (6 bases). The CDR3 consists of 14 residues. Germline loops: CDR1 LNHDA, CDR2 SQIVND (reference sequence). The V end was cut by 7 bases, the J end by 2 bases, with 12 bases between. CDR3 loop: CASTPWGAYNEQFF. CDR3 sequence (DNA): TGTGCCAGTACTCCTTGGGGGGCCTACAATGAGCAGTTCTTC.

The chain has TRBV11-2 and TRBJ2-7; D perhaps matches TRBD1 (5 bases). The germline gives CDR1 SGHAT, CDR2 FQNNGV. Trimming took 5 bases from V and 12 from J, leaving 26 bases between them. The CDR3 sequence is 15 residues long. CDR3 coding DNA: TGTGCCAGCAGCGCCCCGGCCACAGGTTCTGTTATTGCGTACTTC. This sequence encodes CASSAPATGSVIAYF.

The chain has TRBV7-9 and TRBJ1-5; D call uncertain. CDR1 is SEHNR, CDR2 FQNEAQ, per germline (reference sequence). Trimming removed 1 base at V and 5 bases at J, with 18 bases between. The CDR3 runs to 17 residues. CDR3 sequence: CASSLESGFPRDQPQHF. The CDR3 nucleotides read TGTGCCAGCAGCTTAGAAAGCGGCTTCCCGAGGGATCAGCCCCAGCATTTT.

V usage is TRBV5-8 and J usage is TRBJ2-7; 13 bases are shared with TRBD2. The CDR3 totals 17 residues. After removal of 0 bases from V and 5 bases from J, the junction contained 8 bases not matched to a gene. The V gene's germline CDR1 is SGHTS and CDR2 YDEGEE. The CDR3 DNA reads TGTGCCAGCAGCTTGGAAACTAGCGGGAGGGCCTTAAACGAGCAGTACTTC. Its protein is CASSLETSGRALNEQYF.

The rearrangement joins TRBV28 to TRBJ2-5, with TRBD2 matching over 10 bases. The ends lost 4 bases at V and 4 bases at J; junction bases unmatched: 9. This CDR3 is 16 amino acids long. CDR1 is MDHEN, CDR2 SYDVKM, per germline. The CDR3 bases are TGTGCCAGCAGTTGGAGCGGGAGGGCCATTCGAGAGACCCAGTACTTC. Protein sequence: CASSWSGRAIRETQYF.

This sequence joins TRBV9 and TRBJ1-5; possible D gene TRBD1, 6 bases. In germline, CDR1 is SGDLS, CDR2 YYNGEE. The CDR3 contains 14 residues. V dropped 4 bases and J dropped 6 bases, with 14 bases sitting between them. The CDR3 DNA reads as TGTGCCAGCAGCCCACGACAGGCGGGTCAGCCCCAGCATTTT. Protein sequence: CASSPRQAGQPQHF.

The rearrangement joins TRBV7-9 to TRBJ2-1; weak D call: TRBD2 (6 bases). This CDR3 is 15 amino acids long. CDR1 is SEHNR, CDR2 FQNEAQ, per germline (reference sequence). V was trimmed by 4 bases and J by 6 bases, leaving 16 bases between them. DNA for the CDR3: TGTGCCAGCAGCTCCCCGACTAGTGGAGTCAATGAGCAGTTCTTC. Amino acid sequence: CASSSPTSGVNEQFF.

The gene calls are TRBV7-9 and TRBJ2-5, with a weak D call TRBD2 (6 bases). V was trimmed by 3 bases and J by 5 bases, leaving 16 bases between them. In germline, CDR1 is SEHNR, CDR2 FQNEAQ (reference sequence). The CDR3 spans 15 residues. The CDR3 reads CASSFSREDWETQYF. The CDR3 region has the DNA TGTGCCAGCAGCTTCTCCAGGGAGGATTGGGAGACCCAGTACTTC.

The chain carries TRBV5-6 and TRBJ1-1; D uncertain. V gave up 4 bases and J gave up 1 base, with 11 bases separating them. Germline V lookup: CDR1 SGHDT, CDR2 YYEEEE. CDR3 size: 14 residues. The CDR3 DNA reads TGTGCCAGCAGCCCGACTCGGGAGAACACTGAAGCTTTCTTT. Amino acids: CASSPTRENTEAFF.

This clone was seen just once. V gene TRBV25-1 combines with J gene TRBJ1-5; D is perhaps TRBD1 (6 bases). This CDR3 is 18 amino acids long. V was shortened by 1 base and J by 0 bases, with 16 bases between the two germline ends. Per the germline V gene, CDR1 is MGHDK and CDR2 is SYGVNS. CDR3 DNA: TGTGCCAGCAGTGAATTTAAGGAAAGGGGGAATAGCAATCAGCCCCAGCATTTT. Protein product: CASSEFKERGNSNQPQHF.